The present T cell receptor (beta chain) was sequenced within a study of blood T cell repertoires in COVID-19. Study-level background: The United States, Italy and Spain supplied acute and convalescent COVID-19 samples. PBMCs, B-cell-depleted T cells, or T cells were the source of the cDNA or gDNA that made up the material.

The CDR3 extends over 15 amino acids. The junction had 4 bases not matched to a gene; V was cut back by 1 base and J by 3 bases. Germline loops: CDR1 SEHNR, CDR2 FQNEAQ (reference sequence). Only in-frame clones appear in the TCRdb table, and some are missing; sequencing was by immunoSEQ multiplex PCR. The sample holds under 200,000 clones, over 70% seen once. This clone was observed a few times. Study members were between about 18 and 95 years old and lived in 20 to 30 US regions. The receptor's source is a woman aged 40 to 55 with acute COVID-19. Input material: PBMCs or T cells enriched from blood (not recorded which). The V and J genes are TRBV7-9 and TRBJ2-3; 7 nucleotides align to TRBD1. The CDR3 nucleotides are TGTGCCAGCAGCTTAGAGGCAGGGGGTACAGATACGCAGTATTTT. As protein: CASSLEAGGTDTQYF. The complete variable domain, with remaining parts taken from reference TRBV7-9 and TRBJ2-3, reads DTGVSQNPRHKITKRGQNVTFRCDPISEHNRLYWYRQTLGQGPEFLTYFQNEAQLEKSRLLSDRFSAERPKGSFSTLEIQRTEQGDSAMYLCASSLEAGGTDTQYFGPGTRLTVL.